This T cell receptor beta chain was sequenced during a study of molecular identifiers for immune sequencing clone quantification. General study points: Clones above 20 RNA copies contained over 97% of effector molecules but under 1% of naive ones. Sizes of clones that are highly expanded could be underestimated (if identical TCR molecules share a barcode). Spiked Jurkat TCR RNA equivalent to one cell was reportedly detectable in about a million naive cells.

By share, this clonotype ranks as medium-sized. Antigen specificity is unknown. TCRdb reprocessed the PCR reads with MiXCR, giving one entry per CDR3 protein. The table records approximately 20,000 distinct CDR3 sequences, 20% to 25% of them present only once. The authors gated naive CD8 T cells as CD8+CD4-CCR7+CD45RA+ for sorting. The sequencing input was naive CD8+ T cells from blood, with Jurkat cell RNA spiked in. The subset was: FACS-sorted CD8+CD4-CCR7+CD45RA+ naive T cells. The TCR sequence derives from a human donor in good health. Some libraries in this study had Jurkat cell RNA spiked in.

The CDR3 loop reads CASRTRGQPQHF. CDR3 nucleotides: TGTGCCAGCAGAACCAGGGGTCAGCCCCAGCATTTT. J is TRBJ1-5 and V is TRBV12-3 or TRBV12-4; maybe TRBD1 (6 bases). The CDR3 is 12 residues long. V lost 6 bases to trimming and J lost 6 bases, with 9 bases between them.